Shown below are 28 T cell receptor beta chains from a single sample sequenced in a study of identical twins. Each CDR3 protein is one row after TCRdb ran MiXCR on the 5' RACE reads. The sample holds 600,000 to 800,000 distinct CDR3 sequences, over 20% seen once. Another study also made use of these data, one on T cells expressing NK-cell markers.

Sequenced sample: PBMCs. These receptor sequences come from a woman aged 18 to 35 in good health.

Many counts were recorded for this clonotype. The genes are TRBV12-3 or TRBV12-4 and TRBJ1-1; no clear D gene. The CDR3 has 12 residues. V was clipped by 8 bases and J by 2 bases, with 9 bases between them. The CDR3 DNA reads TGTGCCAGCCGTCGTGGAAACACTGAAGCTTTCTTT. Encoded protein: CASRRGNTEAFF.

The chain carries TRBV7-2 and TRBJ2-2; D uncertain. V lost 2 bases to trimming and J lost 0 bases, with 10 bases between them. Germline CDR1 and CDR2: SGHTA and FQGNSA. The CDR3 is made up of 16 amino acids. CDR3 in DNA: TGTGCCAGCAGCTTATCGGGCCCTGCGAACACCGGGGAGCTGTTTTTT. Its protein is CASSLSGPANTGELFF.

The chain has TRBV7-2 and TRBJ2-7, with D tentatively TRBD1 (7 bases). This CDR3 has 15 residues. In germline, CDR1 is SGHTA, CDR2 FQGNSA. The V end was cut by 5 bases, the J end by 4 bases, with 18 bases between. CDR3: CASSHRQGGRYEQYF. The DNA for the CDR3 is TGTGCCAGCAGCCATAGACAGGGAGGAAGGTACGAGCAGTACTTC.

The V call is TRBV24-1, the J call TRBJ2-2; D not resolved. CDR1 is KGHDR and CDR2 is SFDVKD in the germline V gene. This CDR3 spans 13 amino acids. Deletions cut 7 bases from V and 0 bases from J, with 5 bases between. CDR3 nucleotides: TGTGCCACCAGAGATCCGAACACCGGGGAGCTGTTTTTT. It encodes CATRDPNTGELFF.

In its sample, this clonotype was seen a few times. The V call is TRBV5-1, the J call TRBJ2-1, with D uncertain. V lost 0 bases and J lost 7, with 8 bases in between. Per the germline V gene, CDR1 is SGHRS and CDR2 is YFSETQ. The CDR3 is 13 amino acids. Here the CDR3 reads CASSLAQANEQFF. Written as DNA, the CDR3 is TGCGCCAGCAGCTTGGCCCAGGCGAATGAGCAGTTCTTC.

This rearrangement joins TRBV3-1 to TRBJ2-5, with TRBD1 matching over 12 bases. Germline-derived CDR1 and CDR2 are LGHDT and YNNKEL (reference sequence). The V gene end was trimmed by 10 bases and the J gene end by 4 bases; junction bases not matched to a gene: 10. The CDR3 runs to 15 residues. As DNA, the CDR3 is TGTGCCACCGCGCACGGGACAGGGGGCGGAGAGACCCAGTACTTC. It translates to CATAHGTGGGETQYF.

This clonotype was picked up many times. The gene calls are TRBV27 and TRBJ2-2; 10 bases are shared with TRBD2. Trimming removed 7 bases from V and 8 bases from J; junction bases left unmatched: 10. This CDR3 is 15 amino acids long. Germline V gene data show CDR1 as MNHEY and CDR2 as SMNVEV (reference sequence). CDR3 protein: CASTHGLAGVGELFF. In nucleotides, the CDR3 is TGTGCCAGCACCCACGGGCTAGCGGGAGTAGGGGAGCTGTTTTTT.

This clonotype was seen ten or more times. The V call is TRBV6-6, the J call TRBJ1-1; D unresolved. V shed 7 bases and J shed 4 bases, with 13 bases lying between them. From germline, CDR1 is MNHNY and CDR2 SVGAGI (reference sequence). The CDR3 is made up of 13 amino acids. The CDR3, as DNA: TGTGCCAGCACCCGGGAGGGATTCACTGAAGCTTTCTTT. It translates to CASTREGFTEAFF.

On this clonotype: A read error may explain this, as a much larger clone is one base away. The chain couples TRBV20-1 to TRBJ2-1; 10 positions agree with TRBD2. The CDR3 is made up of 15 amino acids. Unmatched junction bases numbered 6, after V lost 1 base and J lost 6 bases. The germline V gene has CDR1 DFQATT and CDR2 SNEGSKA (reference sequence). For the CDR3, the DNA is TGCAGTGCTAGAGTGCGGACTAGCGGCTTCAATGAGCAGTTCTTC. Translation: CSARVRTSGFNEQFF.

This clonotype has more than one count but fewer than ten. The chain couples TRBV12-3 or TRBV12-4 to TRBJ1-2; perhaps TRBD1 as D (5 bases). V lost 8 bases, J lost 8 bases, and 12 bases lay in between. This CDR3 has 11 amino acids. This chain's CDR3 is CASGDLEGYTF. In nucleotides, the CDR3 is TGTGCCAGCGGGGACCTGGAGGGCTACACCTTC.

The chain combines TRBV12-3 or TRBV12-4 with TRBJ2-6, with 7 nucleotides matching TRBD2. J gave up 0 bases and V 5 bases, and 10 bases lay outside the gene matches. The CDR3 spans 18 residues. The CDR3 bases are TGTGCCAGCAGTCCTGTTGCGGGAGTCCCCTCTGGGGCCAACGTCCTGACTTTC. Translated, it gives CASSPVAGVPSGANVLTF.

V usage is TRBV29-1 and J usage is TRBJ1-2, with 10 bases matching TRBD1. Trimming took 7 bases from V and 9 from J; bases not matched to a gene: 8. The V gene's germline CDR1 is SQVTM and CDR2 ANQGSEA. The CDR3 spans 12 residues. CDR3 DNA sequence: TGCAGCGCGGACAGGGGGTTCAGTAGCTACACCTTC. Its protein is CSADRGFSSYTF.

The V gene is TRBV4-1, the J gene TRBJ2-7; unclear D gene. This CDR3 has 15 residues. CDR1 MGHRA and CDR2 YSYEKL come from the germline V gene. V was shortened by 1 base and J by 2 bases, with 12 bases between the two germline ends. The CDR3 sequence: CASSQGHGQAYEQYF. The CDR3 bases are TGCGCCAGCAGCCAAGGGCACGGTCAAGCCTACGAGCAGTACTTC.

This clonotype has only a few counts. The chain recombines TRBV5-3 with TRBJ2-3, with 12 nucleotides matching TRBD2. TRBV5-3 is an open reading frame whose function is uncertain. The CDR3 is made up of 18 amino acids. The V and J ends lost 4 bases and 1 base, in that order; junction bases with no gene match: 10. Here the CDR3 DNA reads TGTGCCAGAAGCCAAAAACTAGCGGGGGGCCGTTGCACAGATACGCAGTATTTT. As protein: CARSQKLAGGRCTDTQYF.

CDR3 loop: CASSPEILGQPQHF. The CDR3 region has the DNA TGTGCCAGCAGCCCCGAAATATTAGGTCAGCCCCAGCATTTT. The chain uses TRBV6-4 and TRBJ1-5; D is unresolved. The CDR3 contains 14 residues. V gave up 6 bases and J gave up 6 bases, with 15 bases separating them. CDR1 and CDR2 (germline): MRHNA, SNTAGT.

There are many counts of this clonotype. J is TRBJ1-3 and V is TRBV18; 7 bases agree with TRBD1. Germline values: CDR1 KGHSH, CDR2 LQKENI. This CDR3 contains 14 residues. V was clipped by 4 bases and J by 2 bases; unmatched bases: 2. CDR3 sequence: CASSRQGAGNTIYF. DNA of the CDR3: TGTGCCAGCTCACGGCAGGGGGCTGGAAACACCATATATTTT. Full variable domain (missing parts from reference TRBV18 and TRBJ1-3): NAGVMQNPRHLVRRRGQEARLRCSPMKGHSHVYWYRQLPEEGLKFMVYLQKENIIDESGMPKERFSAEFPKEGPSILRIQQVVRGDSAAYFCASSRQGAGNTIYFGEGSWLTVV.

This chain links TRBV5-1 with TRBJ2-3; TRBD2 aligns across 11 bases. The CDR3 runs to 16 residues. CDR1 and CDR2 from the germline V gene are SGHRS and YFSETQ. The J segment lost 3 bases and the V segment lost 1 base, leaving 4 bases of the junction unmatched. The CDR3 region is CASSLMASGGTDTQYF. As DNA, the CDR3 is TGCGCCAGCAGCTTGATGGCTAGCGGGGGGACAGATACGCAGTATTTT.

This clonotype has a handful of counts. V and J are TRBV29-1 and TRBJ1-1; TRBD1 is a possible D gene (6 bases). The CDR3 extends over 12 amino acids. The germline V gene has CDR1 SQVTM and CDR2 ANQGSEA. CDR3 loop: CAAGGANTEAFF. The CDR3, as DNA: TGCGCCGCGGGGGGCGCGAACACTGAAGCTTTCTTT.

This clonotype turned up a few times. V and J are TRBV12-3 or TRBV12-4 and TRBJ1-1; possible D gene TRBD1, 6 bases. This CDR3 region has 14 residues. V lost 3 bases, J lost 4 bases, and 12 bases lay in between. The CDR3 DNA follows: TGTGCCAGCAGTTTCCAAACAGGGCCCACTGAAGCTTTCTTT. This codes for CASSFQTGPTEAFF.

This chain links TRBV9 with TRBJ2-5, with D perhaps TRBD1 (5 bases). CDR1 and CDR2 (germline): SGDLS, YYNGEE. V was clipped by 2 bases and J by 3 bases, with 20 bases between them. The CDR3 extends over 17 amino acids. CDR3 coding DNA: TGTGCCAGCAGCGTTCGTCCCTCAGGGATCTCGGAAGAGACCCAGTACTTC. Translating gives CASSVRPSGISEETQYF.

V is TRBV12-3 or TRBV12-4 and J is TRBJ1-2; D is undetermined. Trimming shortened V by 6 bases and J by 0 bases, and 8 bases separated the two germline ends. The CDR3 length is 13 residues. This CDR3 reads CASRSGSNYGYTF. DNA of the CDR3: TGTGCCAGCAGATCCGGGTCTAACTATGGCTACACCTTC.

The chain links TRBV7-9 to TRBJ2-7; no definite D call. Germline assignment: CDR1 SEHNR and CDR2 FQNEAQ (reference sequence). V was cut by 1 base and J by 1 base, with 14 bases left in between. The CDR3 extends over 16 amino acids. The CDR3 DNA follows: TGTGCCAGCAGCTTAGGGGTACGGGTTGAGTCCTACGAGCAGTACTTC. This gives the protein CASSLGVRVESYEQYF.

This clonotype was counted at least ten times. The chain is built from TRBV11-1 and TRBJ2-3, with a tentative D call TRBD2 (6 bases). V dropped 5 bases and J dropped 5 bases, with 17 bases sitting between them. Looked up from germline, CDR1 is SGHAT and CDR2 is FQDESV (reference sequence). This CDR3 region has 15 residues. The chain's CDR3 is CASSIPAGNGDTQYF. The CDR3 nucleotides are TGTGCCAGCAGCATACCCGCGGGGAACGGAGATACGCAGTATTTT.

This clonotype was counted only a few times. This chain connects TRBV20-1 to TRBJ2-1, with D possibly matching TRBD2 (5 bases). The V gene's germline CDR1 is DFQATT and CDR2 SNEGSKA (reference sequence). The V and J ends lost 2 bases and 8 bases respectively, with 10 bases between them. CDR3 size: 12 residues. In nucleotides, the CDR3 is TGCAGTGCTAGATGGTCCGGGGATGAGCAGTTCTTC. It yields the protein CSARWSGDEQFF.

The chain carries TRBV20-1 and TRBJ2-7; D gene ambiguous. CDR1 and CDR2 (germline): DFQATT, SNEGSKA (reference sequence). V was cut by 8 bases and J by 6 bases, with 14 bases left in between. The CDR3 covers 11 residues. The CDR3 sequence is CSSNLGREQYF. The CDR3 DNA is TGCAGTTCGAACCTCGGCCGCGAGCAGTACTTC.

At least ten counts were recorded for this clonotype. This rearrangement joins TRBV6-5 to TRBJ2-7, with a weak D call TRBD1 (6 bases). Germline V gives CDR1 MNHEY, CDR2 SVGAGI. CDR3 size: 14 residues. Between the trimmed V and J ends, which lost 4 bases and 2 bases, there was a span of 12 bases. CDR3 in amino acids: CASSSFTGPYEQYF. The CDR3 region has the DNA TGTGCCAGCAGTTCTTTTACAGGGCCCTACGAGCAGTACTTC.

The rearrangement joins TRBV7-9 to TRBJ2-3, with D perhaps matching TRBD2 (6 bases). There are 15 residues in the CDR3. Trimming stripped 4 bases from V and 4 bases from J, with 15 bases between. Germline lookup yields CDR1 SEHNR and CDR2 FQNEAQ (reference sequence). The CDR3 loop reads CASSSTSFSPDTQYF. For the CDR3, the DNA is TGTGCCAGCAGCTCCACTAGCTTTTCCCCAGATACGCAGTATTTT.

CDR3 DNA: TGCAGTGCTTCACAGGGGCCGGGGACTAATGAAAAACTGTTTTTT. Protein: CSASQGPGTNEKLFF. V and J are TRBV20-1 and TRBJ1-4; 7 bases align to TRBD1. Trimming took 5 bases from V and 2 from J; bases not matched to a gene: 8. Germline assignment: CDR1 DFQATT and CDR2 SNEGSKA (reference sequence). This CDR3 is 15 amino acids long.